The 13 T cell receptor beta chains reported below all come from one sample, sequenced in a study of identical twins. Each CDR3 protein is one row after TCRdb ran MiXCR on the 5' RACE reads. Among 420,000 or so distinct CDR3 sequences, about 18% were seen once, and the ten largest hold 12%. Specimen: naive T cells sorted from blood. These receptors were obtained from a man aged 45-65 years in good health.

The sample holds a few counts of this clonotype. V gene TRBV5-1 combines with J gene TRBJ2-6, with D hard to call. The CDR3 is made up of 15 amino acids. The V end was cut by 1 base, the J end by 0 bases, with 5 bases between. The V gene's germline CDR1 is SGHRS and CDR2 YFSETQ. The CDR3 protein is CASSLTVSGANVLTF. The CDR3, as DNA: TGCGCCAGCAGCTTGACGGTCTCTGGGGCCAACGTCCTGACTTTC.

There are a few counts of this clonotype. The V and J genes are TRBV27 and TRBJ2-4; 13 bases map to TRBD2. After removal of 5 bases from V and 0 bases from J, the junction contained 7 bases not matched to a gene. Germline lookup yields CDR1 MNHEY and CDR2 SMNVEV (reference sequence). The CDR3 is 18 residues long. CDR3 bases: TGTGCCAGCAGTCCGACGGGACTAGCGGGGCTAGCCAAAAACATTCAGTACTTC. Amino acids: CASSPTGLAGLAKNIQYF.

The chain combines TRBV7-6 with TRBJ1-3, with 7 bases identical to TRBD1. CDR1 is SGHVS and CDR2 is FNYEAQ in the germline V gene. Unmatched junction bases numbered 9, after V lost 8 bases and J lost 8 bases. The CDR3 is 13 amino acids. In DNA, the CDR3 is TGTGCCAGCTCACCCAACAGGGGCGACACCATATATTTT. Translated, it gives CASSPNRGDTIYF.

The chain links TRBV2 to TRBJ2-1, with a weak D call TRBD2 (5 bases). The CDR3 loop spans 13 amino acids. Germline assignment: CDR1 SNHLY and CDR2 FYNNEI. V was shortened by 4 bases and J by 7 bases, with 11 bases between the two germline ends. The CDR3 coding sequence is TGTGCCAGCAGTGCGGGGATAACGAATGAGCAGTTCTTC. It yields the protein CASSAGITNEQFF.

The rearrangement links TRBV28 to TRBJ2-5; 9 nucleotides align to TRBD1. V trimming: 2 bases; J trimming: 5 bases; junction bases outside the gene matches: 9. There are 16 residues in the CDR3. CDR1 and CDR2 (germline): MDHEN, SYDVKM. CDR3 region: CASSLLGTGGDETQYF. The DNA of the CDR3 is TGTGCCAGCAGTTTACTTGGTACAGGGGGCGATGAGACCCAGTACTTC.

The V and J genes are TRBV7-8 and TRBJ2-7; D may match TRBD1 or TRBD2 (5 bases each). The CDR3 is 15 amino acids. Germline V gene lookup returns CDR1 SGHVS and CDR2 FQNEAQ. The ends were cut back, 4 bases at V and 3 bases at J, with 16 bases in the middle. DNA of the CDR3: TGTGCCAGCAGCTGGCCCGGCAGGGAGTACTACGAGCAGTACTTC. Translated: CASSWPGREYYEQYF.

The chain couples TRBV12-3 or TRBV12-4 to TRBJ1-1, with no clear D. Trimming removed 3 bases at V and 1 base at J, with 9 bases between. This CDR3 comprises 14 residues. In DNA, the CDR3 is TGTGCCAGCAGTTTTCTCCCCGGGAACACTGAAGCTTTCTTT. Translation: CASSFLPGNTEAFF.

This clonotype was seen a few times. This chain connects TRBV29-1 to TRBJ1-1; D remains ambiguous. This CDR3 has 10 residues. Looked up from germline, CDR1 is SQVTM and CDR2 is ANQGSEA. Trimming shortened V by 0 bases and J by 9 bases, and 5 bases separated the two germline ends. CDR3 loop: CSVEDTQAFF. The CDR3 nucleotides read TGCAGCGTTGAAGATACACAAGCTTTCTTT.

In its sample, this clonotype was seen many times. The chain has TRBV12-3 or TRBV12-4 and TRBJ2-3; TRBD2 matches at 14 bases. The CDR3 is made up of 16 amino acids. V was pared by 5 bases and J by 4 bases, with 5 bases of the junction left unmatched. CDR3: CASSPGTSGSSDTQYF. For the CDR3, the DNA is TGTGCCAGCAGTCCGGGGACTAGCGGGAGCTCAGATACGCAGTATTTT.

This clonotype came up a few times. The rearrangement joins TRBV6-5 to TRBJ2-6; D call uncertain. Germline CDR1 MNHEY, CDR2 SVGAGI. This CDR3 is 17 amino acids long. Trimming shortened V by 0 bases and J by 1 base, and 10 bases separated the two germline ends. The CDR3 DNA follows: TGTGCCAGCAGTTACTCGAAGAGTGGGTCTGGGGCCAACGTCCTGACTTTC. Translation gives CASSYSKSGSGANVLTF.

This clonotype was found many times. This chain uses TRBV20-1 with TRBJ2-5; 11 bases fit TRBD2. The CDR3 covers 16 residues. J was trimmed by 0 bases and V by 1 base; bases with no gene match: 4. The germline V gene encodes CDR1 DFQATT and CDR2 SNEGSKA (reference sequence). CDR3 in amino acids: CSARGSSGRHQETQYF. The DNA for the CDR3 is TGCAGTGCTAGAGGTTCTAGCGGGAGGCACCAAGAGACCCAGTACTTC.

This clonotype was counted ten times or more. This chain uses TRBV3-1 with TRBJ2-7, with 9 bases lining up with TRBD2. J gave up 0 bases and V 4 bases, and 4 bases lay outside the gene matches. Germline CDR1 and CDR2: LGHDT and YNNKEL (reference sequence). The CDR3 is made up of 15 amino acids. CDR3 protein: CASSLLAGVSYEQYF. DNA for the CDR3: TGTGCCAGCAGCCTCTTAGCGGGGGTCTCCTACGAGCAGTACTTC.

This chain connects TRBV4-3 to TRBJ2-3, with D uncertain. Trimming left V 4 bases short and J 4 bases short, with 15 bases between. CDR3 length: 15 residues. Germline-derived CDR1 and CDR2 are LGHNA and YSLEER. The CDR3 sequence: CASSPNGYDPDTQYF. The CDR3, as DNA: TGCGCCAGCAGCCCGAACGGGTACGACCCAGATACGCAGTATTTT.